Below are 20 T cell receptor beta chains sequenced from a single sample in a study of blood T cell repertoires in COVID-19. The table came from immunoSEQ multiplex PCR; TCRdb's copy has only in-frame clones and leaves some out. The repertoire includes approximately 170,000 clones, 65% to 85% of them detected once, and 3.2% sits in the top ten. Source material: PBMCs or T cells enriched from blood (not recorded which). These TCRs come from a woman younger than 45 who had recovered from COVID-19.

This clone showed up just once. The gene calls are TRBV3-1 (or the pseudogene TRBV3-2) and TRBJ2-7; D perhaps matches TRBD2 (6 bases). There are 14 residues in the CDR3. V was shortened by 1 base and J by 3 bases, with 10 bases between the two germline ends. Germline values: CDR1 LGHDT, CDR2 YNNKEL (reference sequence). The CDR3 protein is CASSQGFSGYEQYF. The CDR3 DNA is TGTGCCAGCAGCCAAGGTTTTAGCGGCTACGAGCAGTACTTC.

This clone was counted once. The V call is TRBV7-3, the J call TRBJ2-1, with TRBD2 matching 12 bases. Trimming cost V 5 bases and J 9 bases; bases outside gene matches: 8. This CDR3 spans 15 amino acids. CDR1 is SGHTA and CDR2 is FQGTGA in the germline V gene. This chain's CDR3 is CASSPTSGRSGEQFF. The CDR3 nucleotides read TGTGCCAGCAGCCCGACTAGCGGGAGATCGGGTGAGCAGTTCTTC.

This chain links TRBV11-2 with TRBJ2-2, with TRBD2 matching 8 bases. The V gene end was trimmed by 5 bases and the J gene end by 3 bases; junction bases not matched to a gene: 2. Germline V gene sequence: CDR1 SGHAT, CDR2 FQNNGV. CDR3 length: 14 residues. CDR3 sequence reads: CASSQREYTGELFF. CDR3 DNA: TGTGCCAGCAGCCAGCGGGAGTACACCGGGGAGCTGTTTTTT.

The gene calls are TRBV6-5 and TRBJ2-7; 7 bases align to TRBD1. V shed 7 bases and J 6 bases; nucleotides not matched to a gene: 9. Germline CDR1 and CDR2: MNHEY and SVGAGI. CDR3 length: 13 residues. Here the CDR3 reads CASTPTGSGEQYF. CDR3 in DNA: TGTGCCAGCACCCCGACAGGGTCGGGCGAGCAGTACTTC.

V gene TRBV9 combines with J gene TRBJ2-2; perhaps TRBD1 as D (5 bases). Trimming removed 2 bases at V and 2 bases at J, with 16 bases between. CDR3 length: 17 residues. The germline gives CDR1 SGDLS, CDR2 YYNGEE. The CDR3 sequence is CASSVWTQGSNTGELFF. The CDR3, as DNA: TGTGCCAGCAGCGTTTGGACGCAGGGATCAAACACCGGGGAGCTGTTTTTT.

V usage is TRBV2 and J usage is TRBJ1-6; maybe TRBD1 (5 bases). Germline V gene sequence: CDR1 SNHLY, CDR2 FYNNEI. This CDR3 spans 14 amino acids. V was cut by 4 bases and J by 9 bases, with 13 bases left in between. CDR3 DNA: TGTGCCAGCAGTGGAACAGGCGTCGCTTCACCCCTCCACTTT. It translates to CASSGTGVASPLHF. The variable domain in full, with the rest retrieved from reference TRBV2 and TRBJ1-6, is EPEVTQTPSHQVTQMGQEVILRCVPISNHLYFYWYRQILGQKVEFLVSFYNNEISEKSEIFDDQFSVERPDGSNFTLKIRSTKLEDSAMYFCASSGTGVASPLHFGNGTRLTVT.

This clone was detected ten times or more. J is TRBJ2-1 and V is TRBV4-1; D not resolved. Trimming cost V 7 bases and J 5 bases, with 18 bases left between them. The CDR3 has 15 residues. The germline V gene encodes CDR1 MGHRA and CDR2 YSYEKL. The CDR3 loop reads CASNFYVDQNNEQFF. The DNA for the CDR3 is TGCGCCAGCAACTTCTACGTCGATCAAAACAATGAGCAGTTCTTC.

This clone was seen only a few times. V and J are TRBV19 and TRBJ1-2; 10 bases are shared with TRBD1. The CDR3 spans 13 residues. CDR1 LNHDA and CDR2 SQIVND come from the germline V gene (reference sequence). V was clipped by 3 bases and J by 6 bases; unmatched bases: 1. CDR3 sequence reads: CASSMTGGNGYTF. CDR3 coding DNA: TGTGCCAGTAGTATGACAGGGGGCAATGGCTACACCTTC.

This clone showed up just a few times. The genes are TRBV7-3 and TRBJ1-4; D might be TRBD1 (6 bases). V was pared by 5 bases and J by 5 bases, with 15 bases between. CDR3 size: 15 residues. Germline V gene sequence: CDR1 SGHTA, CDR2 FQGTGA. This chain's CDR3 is CASSPGQTANEKLFF. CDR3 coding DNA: TGTGCCAGCAGCCCAGGACAGACCGCGAATGAAAAACTGTTTTTT.

The CDR3 nucleotides are TGTGCCAGTAGTCCCACAGGGGGTTGGGGCTACACCTTC. This codes for CASSPTGGWGYTF. The V gene is TRBV19, the J gene TRBJ1-2, with TRBD1 matching 8 bases. V shed 5 bases, J shed 8 bases, and the junction held 7 bases outside the gene matches. Germline V gene sequence: CDR1 LNHDA, CDR2 SQIVND (reference sequence). The CDR3 contains 13 residues.

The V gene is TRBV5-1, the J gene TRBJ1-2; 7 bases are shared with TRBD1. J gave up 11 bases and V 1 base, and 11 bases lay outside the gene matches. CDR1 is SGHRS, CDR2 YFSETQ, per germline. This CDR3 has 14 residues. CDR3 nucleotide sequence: TGCGCCAGCAGCTTGCACAGGGGACTTTGGAGGTACACCTTC. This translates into CASSLHRGLWRYTF.

Here the CDR3 DNA reads TGTGCCAGCATTCCGGACAGGGGGGGCAATCAGCCCCAGCATTTT. Translating gives CASIPDRGGNQPQHF. This chain links TRBV6-6 with TRBJ1-5, with TRBD1 identical over 10 bases. CDR3 length equals 15 residues. Looked up from germline, CDR1 is MNHNY and CDR2 is SVGAGI (reference sequence). V was clipped by 7 bases and J by 2 bases; unmatched bases: 5.

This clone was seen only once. In DNA form, the CDR3 reads TGTGCCAGCAGCGTAGGAAGCGGGGGAGGGGAGACCCAGTACTTC. Residues: CASSVGSGGGETQYF. The genes are TRBV9 and TRBJ2-5, with TRBD2 identical over 8 bases. The junction had 6 bases not matched to a gene; V was cut back by 0 bases and J by 5 bases. The germline V gene encodes CDR1 SGDLS and CDR2 YYNGEE. CDR3 length: 15 residues.

The CDR3 is CASSRRDSTDTQYF. The DNA for the CDR3 is TGTGCCAGCAGCCGCCGGGATAGCACAGATACGCAGTATTTT. The gene calls are TRBV6-5 and TRBJ2-3, with D possibly TRBD2 on 5 matching bases. The germline gives CDR1 MNHEY, CDR2 SVGAGI. Trimming stripped 6 bases from V and 0 bases from J, with 10 bases between. The CDR3 has 14 residues.

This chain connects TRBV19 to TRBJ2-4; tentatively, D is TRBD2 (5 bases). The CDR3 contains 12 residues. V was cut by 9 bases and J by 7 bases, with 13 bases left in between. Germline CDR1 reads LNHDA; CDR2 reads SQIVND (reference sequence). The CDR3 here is CASSSEVNIQYF. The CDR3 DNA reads TGTGCCAGCTCCTCGGAGGTGAACATTCAGTACTTC.

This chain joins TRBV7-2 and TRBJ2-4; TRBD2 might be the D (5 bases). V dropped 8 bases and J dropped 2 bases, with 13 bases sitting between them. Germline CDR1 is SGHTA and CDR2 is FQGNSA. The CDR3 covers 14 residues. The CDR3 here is CASARRGPKNIQYF. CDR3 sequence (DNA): TGTGCCAGCGCGAGGAGAGGGCCCAAAAACATTCAGTACTTC.

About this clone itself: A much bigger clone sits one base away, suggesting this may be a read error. In DNA, the CDR3 is TGTGCCAGCAGCTTCACAAGGAACACTGAAGCTTTCTTT. It is translated as CASSFTRNTEAFF. The chain uses TRBV7-2 and TRBJ1-1; unclear D gene. This CDR3 comprises 13 residues. The V end was cut by 3 bases, the J end by 1 base, with 6 bases between. From germline, CDR1 is SGHTA and CDR2 FQGNSA.

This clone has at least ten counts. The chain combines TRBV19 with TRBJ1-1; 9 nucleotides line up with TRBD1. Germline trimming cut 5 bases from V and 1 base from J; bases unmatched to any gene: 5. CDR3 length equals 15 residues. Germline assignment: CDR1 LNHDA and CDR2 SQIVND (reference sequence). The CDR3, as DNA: TGTGCCAGTAGTTCCGACAGGGGGAGGAACACTGAAGCTTTCTTT. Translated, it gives CASSSDRGRNTEAFF.

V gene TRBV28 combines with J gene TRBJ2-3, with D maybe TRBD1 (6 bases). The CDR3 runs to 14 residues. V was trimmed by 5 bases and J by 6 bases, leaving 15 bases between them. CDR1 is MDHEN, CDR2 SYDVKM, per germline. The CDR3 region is CASSTSGGGDTQYF. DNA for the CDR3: TGTGCCAGCAGTACTTCTGGGGGCGGGGATACGCAGTATTTT.

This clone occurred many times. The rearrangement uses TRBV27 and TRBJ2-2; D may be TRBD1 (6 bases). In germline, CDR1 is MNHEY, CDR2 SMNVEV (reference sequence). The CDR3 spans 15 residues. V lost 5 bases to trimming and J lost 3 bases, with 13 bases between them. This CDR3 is CASSPQGLDTGELFF. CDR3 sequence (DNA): TGTGCCAGCAGTCCACAGGGCCTCGACACCGGGGAGCTGTTTTTT.